This T cell receptor beta chain was recovered during a study of T-cell reconstitution after alpha-beta-depleted transplantation in children. This CDR3 is built from 17 residues. V shed 1 base and J 1 base; nucleotides not matched to a gene: 5. The V gene's germline CDR1 is LNHNV and CDR2 YYDKDF (reference sequence). The TCRbeta library was prepared with unique molecular identifiers. TCRdb reanalysed the PCR reads using MiXCR and keeps one entry per CDR3 protein. The table includes hundreds of thousands of distinct CDR3 sequences, about 11% detected once. The sequence came from a human donor who donated a stem cell graft to a child with acute myeloid leukemia. The sequencing used PBMCs from the stem cell graft donor, collected from the stem cell graft. This chain connects TRBV15 to TRBJ2-5, with 11 bases that match TRBD2. The CDR3 DNA sequence: TGTGCCACCAGCAGAGTCGGGACTAGCGGAGTCCAAGAGACCCAGTACTTC. As protein: CATSRVGTSGVQETQYF.